This TCR beta chain originates from a study of cytomegalovirus exposure and HLA in healthy donors. General study findings and limits: Among TCR sequences, most were rare, though some public TCRs appeared in many donors.

This clone was seen a few times. What it recognizes is unknown. The PCR used 60 Vbeta and 13 Jbeta primers. TCRdb keeps only in-frame clones here, not all; method: immunoSEQ multiplex PCR. This sample carries about 170,000 clones, 70% to 90% of them seen once, and the ten largest clones take approximately 2.5%. Germline lookup yields CDR1 MNHEY and CDR2 SVGAGI. The CDR3 consists of 13 residues. V was pared by 7 bases and J by 6 bases, with 6 bases of the junction left unmatched. The sequence was obtained from a man aged 25 to 40 in good health and CMV-seropositive. The specimen was PBMCs. V usage is TRBV6-5 and J usage is TRBJ1-2, with TRBD1 identical over 9 bases. CDR3 coding DNA: TGTGCCAGCACCCAAGACAGGGGGGATGGCTACACCTTC. It encodes CASTQDRGDGYTF.